This is a list of T cell receptor beta chains from one sample in a study of T cells in Graves' hyperthyroidism and ophthalmopathy. TCRdb processed the multiplex PCR reads anew with MiXCR; each CDR3 protein has one entry. The sample includes more than 300,000 distinct CDR3 sequences, about 15% of them seen just once. The specimen sequenced was blood. The receptor source for this set is a woman in her sixties or seventies with Graves' hyperthyroidism. Each CDR3 is given with its conserved first and last residue. Clone sizes are given selectively: once, few, many, or a class where the clone is expanded.

TRBV29-1 | many | CSAEWASGSIDTQYF
TRBV4-1 | many | CASSQGTGSATDTQYF
TRBV7-9 | many | CASSFLGTGGVGYTF
TRBV7-9 | few | CASSLEQSGNTIYF
TRBV7-9 | once | CASSLAYGAGHGANVLTF
TRBV3-1 | many | CASSAQGSEQFF
TRBV2 | many | CASNSGKGIQYF
TRBV2 | many | CASSERARGAYEQYF
TRBV30 | few | CAWSVRGTLFSGNTIYF
TRBV10-3 | few | CAISERVGLNTGELFF
TRBV5-5 | - | CAGKRIFSETQYF
TRBV24-1 | few | CATSTGTRPTGELFF
TRBV7-8 | few | CASSSAGTGEQYF
TRBV20-1 | many | CSAGDWGTQYF
TRBV3-1 | many | CASSQPGRAGEQYF
TRBV27 | - | CASSLSGDFEKLFF
TRBV11-1 | - | CASSSLAGAKTGELFF
TRBV20-1 | few | CSATDSGWINEQFF
TRBV18 | many | CASSPGQGDYGYTF
TRBV5-1 | many | CASSRTRGDTEAFF
TRBV12-3/TRBV12-4 | - | CASSPRGIYNEQYF
TRBV28 | many | CASSQPGQVGQPQHF
TRBV11-2 | many | CASSLTGQGIGYTF
TRBV3-1 | - | CASSRGQGEQYF
TRBV20-1 | many | CSGEDRLGNEQFF
TRBV11-2 | many | CASSLEVGSYNEQFF
TRBV7-9 | many | CASSPPTGRLKQFF
TRBV5-1 | - | CASSLGEQGNYEQYF
TRBV5-1 | many | CASLAGGNSYNEQFF
TRBV20-1 | many | CSARGLLTYNEQFF
TRBV20-1 | many | CSASSSGGPETQYF
TRBV2 | many | CASTETSNQPQHF